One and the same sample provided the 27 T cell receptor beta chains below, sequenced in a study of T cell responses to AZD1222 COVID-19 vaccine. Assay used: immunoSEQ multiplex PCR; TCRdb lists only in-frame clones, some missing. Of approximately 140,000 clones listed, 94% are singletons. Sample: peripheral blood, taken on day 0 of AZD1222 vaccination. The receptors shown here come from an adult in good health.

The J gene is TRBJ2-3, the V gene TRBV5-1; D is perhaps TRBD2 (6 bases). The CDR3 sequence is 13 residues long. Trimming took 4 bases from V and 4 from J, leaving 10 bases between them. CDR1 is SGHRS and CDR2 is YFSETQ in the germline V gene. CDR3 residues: CASSPAGPDTQYF. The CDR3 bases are TGCGCCAGCAGCCCAGCGGGTCCAGATACGCAGTATTTT.

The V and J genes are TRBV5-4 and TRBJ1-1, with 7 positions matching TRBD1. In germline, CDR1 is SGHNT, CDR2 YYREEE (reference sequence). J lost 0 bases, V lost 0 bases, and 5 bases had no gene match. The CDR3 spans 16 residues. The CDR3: CASSLAWGQLNTEAFF. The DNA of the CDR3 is TGTGCCAGCAGCTTGGCATGGGGACAGTTGAACACTGAAGCTTTCTTT.

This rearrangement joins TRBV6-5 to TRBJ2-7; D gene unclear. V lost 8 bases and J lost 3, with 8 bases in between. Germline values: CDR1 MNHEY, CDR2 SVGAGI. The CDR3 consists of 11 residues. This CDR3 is CASETNYEQYV. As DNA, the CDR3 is TGTGCCAGCGAGACCAACTACGAGCAGTACGTC.

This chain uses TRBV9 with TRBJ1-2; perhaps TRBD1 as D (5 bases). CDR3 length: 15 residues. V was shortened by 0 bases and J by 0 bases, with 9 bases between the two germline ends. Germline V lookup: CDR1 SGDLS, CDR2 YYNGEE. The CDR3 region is CASSVGQSSNYGYTF. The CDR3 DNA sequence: TGTGCCAGCAGCGTAGGACAGTCCTCTAACTATGGCTACACCTTC.

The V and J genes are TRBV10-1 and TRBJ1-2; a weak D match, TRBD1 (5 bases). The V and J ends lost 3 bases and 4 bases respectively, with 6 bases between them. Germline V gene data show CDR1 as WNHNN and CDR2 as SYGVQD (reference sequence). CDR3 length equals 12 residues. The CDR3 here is CASSDRAYGYTF. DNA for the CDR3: TGCGCCAGCAGTGACAGGGCCTATGGCTACACCTTC.

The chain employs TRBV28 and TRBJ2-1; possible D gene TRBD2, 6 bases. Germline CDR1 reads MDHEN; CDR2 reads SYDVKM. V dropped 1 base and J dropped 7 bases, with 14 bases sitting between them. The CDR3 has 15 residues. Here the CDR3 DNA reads TGTGCCAGCAGTTTATATAGCGGACCCGAGAATGAGCAGTTCTTC. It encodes CASSLYSGPENEQFF.

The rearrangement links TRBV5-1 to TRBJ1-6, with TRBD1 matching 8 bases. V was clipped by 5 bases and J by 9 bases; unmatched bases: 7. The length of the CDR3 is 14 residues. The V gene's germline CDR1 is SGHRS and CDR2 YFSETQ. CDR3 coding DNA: TGCGCCAGCAGGGAGGGGACAGGAGGTTCACCCCTCCACTTT. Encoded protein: CASREGTGGSPLHF. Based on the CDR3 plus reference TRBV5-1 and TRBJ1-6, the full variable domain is KAGVTQTPRYLIKTRGQQVTLSCSPISGHRSVSWYQQTPGQGLQFLFEYFSETQRNKGNFPGRFSGRQFSNSRSEMNVSTLELGDSALYLCASREGTGGSPLHFGNGTRLTVT.

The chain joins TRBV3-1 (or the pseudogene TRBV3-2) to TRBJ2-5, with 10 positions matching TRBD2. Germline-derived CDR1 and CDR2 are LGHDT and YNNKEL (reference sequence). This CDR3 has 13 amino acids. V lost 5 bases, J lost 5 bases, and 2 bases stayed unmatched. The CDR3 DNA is TGTGCCAGCAGCTATAGCGGGGGGGAGACCCAGTACTTC. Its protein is CASSYSGGETQYF.

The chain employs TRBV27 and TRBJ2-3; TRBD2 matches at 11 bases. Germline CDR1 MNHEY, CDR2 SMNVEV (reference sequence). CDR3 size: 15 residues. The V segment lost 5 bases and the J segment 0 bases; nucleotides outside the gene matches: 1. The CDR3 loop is CASSTSGRSTDTQYF. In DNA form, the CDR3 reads TGTGCCAGCAGTACTAGCGGGAGAAGCACAGATACGCAGTATTTT.

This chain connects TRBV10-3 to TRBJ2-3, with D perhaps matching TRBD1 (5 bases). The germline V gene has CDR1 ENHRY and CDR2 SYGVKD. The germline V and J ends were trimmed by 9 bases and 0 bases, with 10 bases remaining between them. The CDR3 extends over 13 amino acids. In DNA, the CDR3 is TGTGCCATTAGACAGTTCAGCACAGATACGCAGTATTTT. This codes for CAIRQFSTDTQYF.

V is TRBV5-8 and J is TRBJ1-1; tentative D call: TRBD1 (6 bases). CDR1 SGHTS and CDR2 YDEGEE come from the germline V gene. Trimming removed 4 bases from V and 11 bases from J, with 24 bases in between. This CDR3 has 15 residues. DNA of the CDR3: TGTGCCAGCAGCCCAAGCGACGGGAAACCTCAGGGGGCTTTCTTT. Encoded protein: CASSPSDGKPQGAFF.

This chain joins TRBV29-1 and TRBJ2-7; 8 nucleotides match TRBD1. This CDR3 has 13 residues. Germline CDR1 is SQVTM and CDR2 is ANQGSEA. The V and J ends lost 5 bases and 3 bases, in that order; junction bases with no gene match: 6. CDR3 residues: CSVSQGGSYEQYV. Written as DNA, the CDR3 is TGCAGCGTTTCACAGGGGGGCAGCTACGAGCAGTACGTC.

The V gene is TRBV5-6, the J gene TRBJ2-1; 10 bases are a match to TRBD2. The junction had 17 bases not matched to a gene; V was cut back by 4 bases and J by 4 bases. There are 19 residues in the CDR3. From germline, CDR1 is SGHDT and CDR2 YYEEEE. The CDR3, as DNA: TGTGCCAGCAGCGGGGCCTCAATTACCCTAGCGGGGGTGTACAATGAGCAGTTCTTC. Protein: CASSGASITLAGVYNEQFF.

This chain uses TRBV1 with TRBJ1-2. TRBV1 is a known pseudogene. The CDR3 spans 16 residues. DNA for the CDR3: TGCACCAGCAGCCAAGATGGGGGATTATTTAACTATGGCTACACCTTC. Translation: CTSSQDGGLFNYGYTF.

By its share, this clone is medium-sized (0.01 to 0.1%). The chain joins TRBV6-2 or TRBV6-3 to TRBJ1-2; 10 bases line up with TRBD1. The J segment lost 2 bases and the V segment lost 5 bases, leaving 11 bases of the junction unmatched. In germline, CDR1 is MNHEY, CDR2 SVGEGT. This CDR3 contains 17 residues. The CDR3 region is CASSHQRMGQGNYGYTF. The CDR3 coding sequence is TGTGCCAGCAGTCACCAGAGAATGGGACAGGGGAACTATGGCTACACCTTC.

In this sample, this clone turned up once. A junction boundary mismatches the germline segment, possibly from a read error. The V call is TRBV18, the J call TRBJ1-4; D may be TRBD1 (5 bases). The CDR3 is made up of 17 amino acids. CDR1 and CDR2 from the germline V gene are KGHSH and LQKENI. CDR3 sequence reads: CASSPLAQAATNEKLFF. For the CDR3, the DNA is TGTGCCAGCTCTCCACTGGCACAGGCAGCAACTAATGAAAAACTGTTTTTT.

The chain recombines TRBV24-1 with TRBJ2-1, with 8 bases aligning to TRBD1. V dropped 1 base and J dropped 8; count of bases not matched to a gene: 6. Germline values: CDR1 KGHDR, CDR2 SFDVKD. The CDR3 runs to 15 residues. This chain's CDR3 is CATSDLTGGVDEQFF. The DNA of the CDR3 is TGTGCCACCAGTGATTTAACAGGGGGAGTCGATGAGCAGTTCTTC.

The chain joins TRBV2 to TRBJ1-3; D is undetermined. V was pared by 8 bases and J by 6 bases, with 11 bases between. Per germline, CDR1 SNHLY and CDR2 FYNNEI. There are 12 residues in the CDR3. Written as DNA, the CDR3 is TGTGCCAGCGGGGATGTGTTAAACACCATATATTTT. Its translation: CASGDVLNTIYF.

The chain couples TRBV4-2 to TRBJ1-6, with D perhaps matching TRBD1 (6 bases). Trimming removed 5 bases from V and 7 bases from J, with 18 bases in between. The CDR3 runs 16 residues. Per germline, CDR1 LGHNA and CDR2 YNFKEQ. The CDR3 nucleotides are TGTGCCAGCAGCGCCCCCGGGACAAGTAAAAATTCACCCCTCCACTTT. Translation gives CASSAPGTSKNSPLHF.

The CDR3 DNA sequence: TGTGCCAGCAGGACGTGGGGGGAGAACACTGAAGCTTTCTTT. Translation gives CASRTWGENTEAFF. The chain couples TRBV14 to TRBJ1-1; a weak D match, TRBD1 (5 bases). The germline V gene has CDR1 SGHDN and CDR2 FVKESK. The CDR3 consists of 14 residues. The V end was cut by 6 bases, the J end by 1 base, with 12 bases between.

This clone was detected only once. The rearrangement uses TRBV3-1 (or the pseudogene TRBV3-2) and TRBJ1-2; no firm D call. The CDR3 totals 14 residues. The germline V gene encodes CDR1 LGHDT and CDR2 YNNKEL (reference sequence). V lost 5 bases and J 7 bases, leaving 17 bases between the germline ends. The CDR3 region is CASSLSMTGSGYTF. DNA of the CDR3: TGTGCCAGCAGCTTATCCATGACGGGGAGTGGCTACACCTTC.

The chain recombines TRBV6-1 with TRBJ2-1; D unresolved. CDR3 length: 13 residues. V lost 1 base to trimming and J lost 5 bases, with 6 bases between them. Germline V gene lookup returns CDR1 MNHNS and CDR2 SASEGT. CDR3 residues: CASSEVNHNEQFF. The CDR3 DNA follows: TGTGCCAGCAGTGAAGTAAATCACAATGAGCAGTTCTTC.

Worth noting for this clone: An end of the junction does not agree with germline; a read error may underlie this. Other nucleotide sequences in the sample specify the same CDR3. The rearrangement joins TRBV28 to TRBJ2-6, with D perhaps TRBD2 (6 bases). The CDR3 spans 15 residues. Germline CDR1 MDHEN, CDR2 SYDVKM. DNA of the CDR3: TGCGCCAGCAAACTGGGGGGAGGTGGGGCCAACGTCCTGACTTTC. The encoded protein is CASKLGGGGANVLTF.

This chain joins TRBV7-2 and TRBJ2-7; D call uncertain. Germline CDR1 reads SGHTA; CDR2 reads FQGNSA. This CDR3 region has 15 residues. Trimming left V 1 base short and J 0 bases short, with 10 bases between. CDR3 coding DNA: TGTGCCAGCAGCTTAGAGGGCGGTTCCTCCTACGAGCAGTACGTC. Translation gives CASSLEGGSSYEQYV.

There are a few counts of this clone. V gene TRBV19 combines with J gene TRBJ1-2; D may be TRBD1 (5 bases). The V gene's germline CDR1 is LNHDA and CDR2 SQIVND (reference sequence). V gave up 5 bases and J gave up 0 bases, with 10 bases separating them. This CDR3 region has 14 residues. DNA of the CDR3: TGTGCCAGTAGTCCGGGGCTAGCTAACTATGGCTACACCTTC. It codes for CASSPGLANYGYTF.

The CDR3 nucleotides are TGTGCCAGCAGTGAAGCAGGGCTGGCCTCCCAAAGGGAGTTCTTC. This translates into CASSEAGLASQREFF. The rearrangement uses TRBV6-1 and TRBJ2-1; no reliable D call. Between the trimmed V and J ends, which lost 0 bases and 14 bases, there was a span of 20 bases. The germline V gene encodes CDR1 MNHNS and CDR2 SASEGT. This CDR3 has 15 amino acids.

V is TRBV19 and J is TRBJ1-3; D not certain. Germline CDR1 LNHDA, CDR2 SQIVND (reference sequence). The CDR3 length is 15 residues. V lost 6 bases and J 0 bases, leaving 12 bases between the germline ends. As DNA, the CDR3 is TGTGCCAGTAGGGGGTTCGCAGACTCTGGAAACACCATATATTTT. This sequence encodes CASRGFADSGNTIYF.